Below, 29 T cell receptor beta chains from the same sample are listed, as sequenced in a study of cytomegalovirus exposure and HLA in healthy donors. PCR used 60 Vbeta primers and 13 Jbeta primers. Using immunoSEQ multiplex PCR, the repertoire was profiled, and TCRdb retains in-frame clones only, with some absent. The data show 140,000 to 150,000 clones, approximately 70% seen once. Source material: PBMCs. These receptors all stem from a woman between 55 and 75 years old in good health and CMV-seropositive.

This chain uses TRBV7-9 with TRBJ2-3; D not certain. CDR1 and CDR2 from the germline V gene are SEHNR and FQNEAQ (reference sequence). CDR3 length: 12 amino acids. Trimming shortened V by 5 bases and J by 6 bases, and 9 bases separated the two germline ends. The CDR3 loop reads CASSRLQDTQYF. The CDR3 bases are TGTGCCAGCAGCCGTCTCCAGGATACGCAGTATTTT.

The chain uses TRBV30 and TRBJ2-7, with 9 bases fitting TRBD1. With 1 base clipped from V and 6 bases from J, the junction kept 4 bases outside the gene matches. Germline loops: CDR1 GTSNPN, CDR2 SVGIG (reference sequence). The CDR3 loop spans 13 amino acids. For the CDR3, the DNA is TGTGCCTGGAGTGGAGGACAGGGGCGCGAGCAGTACTTC. Its translation is CAWSGGQGREQYF.

V usage is TRBV11-2 and J usage is TRBJ2-7; D is unclear. The V end was cut by 5 bases, the J end by 2 bases, with 13 bases between. Germline CDR1 is SGHAT and CDR2 is FQNNGV. The CDR3 is 14 amino acids. CDR3 DNA sequence: TGTGCCAGCAGCCCTGCAGCTACAGCCTACGAGCAGTACTTC. Amino acids: CASSPAATAYEQYF.

V gene TRBV9 combines with J gene TRBJ1-4, with 9 bases lining up with TRBD1. The germline CDR1 and CDR2 sequences are SGDLS and YYNGEE. V gave up 2 bases and J gave up 2 bases; unmatched junction bases: 4. The CDR3 has 16 residues. The CDR3 loop is CASSVGTGGTNEKLFF. The CDR3 DNA reads as TGTGCCAGCAGCGTTGGAACAGGGGGCACTAATGAAAAACTGTTTTTT.

The J gene is TRBJ1-3, the V gene TRBV5-1; 7 positions match TRBD1. CDR3 length equals 15 residues. V was clipped by 2 bases and J by 3 bases; unmatched bases: 5. The germline CDR1 and CDR2 sequences are SGHRS and YFSETQ. CDR3 DNA: TGCGCCAGCAGCTTAGGACAGGCCTATGGAAACACCATATATTTT. It yields the protein CASSLGQAYGNTIYF.

The CDR3 nucleotides are TGTGCCAGCAGTTTGCCGGGACAGGGGCAAGAGACCCAGTACTTC. Encoded protein: CASSLPGQGQETQYF. The chain combines TRBV28 with TRBJ2-5; TRBD1 agrees at 10 bases. Germline V lookup: CDR1 MDHEN, CDR2 SYDVKM. The CDR3 is made up of 15 amino acids. The ends lost 3 bases at V and 2 bases at J; junction bases unmatched: 3.

This clone was seen only a few times. This sequence joins TRBV7-9 and TRBJ2-5, with 9 bases lining up with TRBD1. Trimming removed 3 bases from V and 2 bases from J; junction bases left unmatched: 4. Germline-derived CDR1 and CDR2 are SEHNR and FQNEAQ (reference sequence). The CDR3 consists of 15 residues. This CDR3 is CASSFPGTGQETQYF. Here the CDR3 DNA reads TGTGCCAGCAGCTTCCCTGGGACAGGGCAAGAGACCCAGTACTTC.

This clone was observed a few times. The rearrangement links TRBV5-1 to TRBJ2-7; 7 bases map to TRBD1. This CDR3 has 12 residues. Trimming cost V 3 bases and J 7 bases; bases outside gene matches: 4. Germline V gene data show CDR1 as SGHRS and CDR2 as YFSETQ. The CDR3 reads CASSSLQGEQYF. Written as DNA, the CDR3 is TGCGCCAGCAGCTCGCTACAGGGGGAGCAGTACTTC.

This chain uses TRBV10-3 with TRBJ1-4, with TRBD1 identical over 11 bases. CDR3 length: 16 amino acids. Germline V gene data show CDR1 as ENHRY and CDR2 as SYGVKD. J lost 7 bases, V lost 2 bases, and 6 bases had no gene match. In DNA, the CDR3 is TGTGCCATCAGTGAGAATGGACAGGGGGCCGGTGAAAAACTGTTTTTT. Translated, it gives CAISENGQGAGEKLFF.

CDR3 nucleotides: TGTGCCAGCAGCGTACAAGCGGGAGGGCCAAGCAATGAGCAGTTCTTC. The encoded protein is CASSVQAGGPSNEQFF. V and J are TRBV9 and TRBJ2-1, with 10 bases fitting TRBD2. Per germline, CDR1 SGDLS and CDR2 YYNGEE. The CDR3 sequence is 16 residues long. Germline trimming cut 1 base from V and 6 bases from J; bases unmatched to any gene: 7.

The chain couples TRBV15 to TRBJ2-7; D is perhaps TRBD2 (6 bases). V was shortened by 0 bases and J by 2 bases, with 11 bases between the two germline ends. CDR1 is LNHNV, CDR2 YYDKDF, per germline (reference sequence). The CDR3 has 15 amino acids. CDR3 in amino acids: CATSRDRRGTYEQYF. DNA of the CDR3: TGTGCCACCAGCAGAGATCGGAGGGGAACCTACGAGCAGTACTTC.

The V gene is TRBV19, the J gene TRBJ2-2; TRBD2 might be the D (5 bases). V lost 5 bases and J 2 bases, leaving 24 bases between the germline ends. Germline V gives CDR1 LNHDA, CDR2 SQIVND (reference sequence). The CDR3 extends over 19 amino acids. The CDR3 is CASSLPGYKIRTNTGELFF. The CDR3 DNA reads TGTGCCAGTAGTCTCCCTGGTTATAAGATCCGGACTAACACCGGGGAGCTGTTTTTT.

This chain links TRBV28 with TRBJ1-5; the D is unclear. In germline, CDR1 is MDHEN, CDR2 SYDVKM. V lost 8 bases, J lost 2 bases, and 10 bases lay in between. The CDR3 is made up of 13 amino acids. In DNA form, the CDR3 reads TGTGCCAGCCTGGTCGCGGGCAATCAGCCCCAGCATTTT. Translation: CASLVAGNQPQHF.

The chain is built from TRBV15 and TRBJ1-5; perhaps TRBD1 as D (6 bases). Trimming took 3 bases from V and 5 from J, leaving 17 bases between them. Germline V gene lookup returns CDR1 LNHNV and CDR2 YYDKDF (reference sequence). The CDR3 runs to 16 residues. In DNA, the CDR3 is TGTGCCACCAGCAGCGAACAGGGAGAGGGTCATCAGCCCCAGCATTTT. Its protein product is CATSSEQGEGHQPQHF.

The rearrangement links TRBV28 to TRBJ1-1; 11 nucleotides align to TRBD1. The CDR3 consists of 16 residues. Trimming at V came to 6 bases and at J to 5 bases, leaving 11 bases not matched to a gene. Germline CDR1 and CDR2: MDHEN and SYDVKM. The CDR3 sequence: CASRSTTGTGGTEAFF. CDR3 sequence (DNA): TGTGCCAGCAGATCAACTACCGGGACAGGGGGTACTGAAGCTTTCTTT.

The chain joins TRBV29-1 to TRBJ2-3; D unresolved. CDR3 length: 13 residues. Per the germline V gene, CDR1 is SQVTM and CDR2 is ANQGSEA. V was clipped by 3 bases and J by 2 bases, with 9 bases between them. CDR3 loop: CSVEGTSTDTQYF. The CDR3 nucleotides read TGCAGCGTTGAGGGCACATCCACAGATACGCAGTATTTT.

This rearrangement joins TRBV19 to TRBJ2-6; 8 nucleotides match TRBD2. Unmatched junction bases numbered 7, after V lost 5 bases and J lost 4 bases. The germline V gene encodes CDR1 LNHDA and CDR2 SQIVND (reference sequence). The CDR3 has 16 residues. CDR3 DNA sequence: TGTGCCAGTAGTCCCGACGGGGGGGCAGGGGCCAACGTCCTGACTTTC. It yields the protein CASSPDGGAGANVLTF.

This chain joins TRBV10-3 and TRBJ2-5; 9 bases fit TRBD2. The CDR3 runs to 16 residues. CDR1 ENHRY and CDR2 SYGVKD come from the germline V gene. J gave up 5 bases and V 7 bases, and 14 bases lay outside the gene matches. CDR3 DNA sequence: TGTGCCATCAAGGCATCCGGCGGGAGGGCGGGGGAGACCCAGTACTTC. Translated: CAIKASGGRAGETQYF.

The genes are TRBV23-1 and TRBJ1-2; D unclear. TRBV23-1 is assigned to the ORF class and has an uncertain function. V lost 0 bases and J lost 8, with 13 bases in between. The CDR3 has 14 residues. The CDR3 nucleotides read TGCGCCAGCAGTCAATCGAGGAATCTTCAAGGCTACACCTTC. Protein product: CASSQSRNLQGYTF.

V and J are TRBV5-1 and TRBJ2-5; D call uncertain. The CDR3 runs to 15 residues. Trimming took 0 bases from V and 1 from J, leaving 10 bases between them. Germline loops: CDR1 SGHRS, CDR2 YFSETQ. This CDR3 reads CASSLDSLTQETQYF. CDR3 bases: TGCGCCAGCAGCTTGGACAGCCTGACCCAAGAGACCCAGTACTTC.

The chain is built from TRBV29-1 and TRBJ1-2, with 7 bases fitting TRBD1. V lost 3 bases to trimming and J lost 4 bases; unmatched junction nucleotides: 5. The CDR3 has 13 amino acids. CDR1 is SQVTM, CDR2 ANQGSEA, per germline. The CDR3 sequence: CSVDEGASYGYTF. CDR3 nucleotides: TGCAGCGTTGACGAGGGGGCGAGCTATGGCTACACCTTC.

The V gene is TRBV11-2, the J gene TRBJ1-1; D unclear. CDR1 is SGHAT, CDR2 FQNNGV, per germline. CDR3 length equals 14 residues. Trimming cost V 2 bases and J 0 bases, with 7 bases left between them. The CDR3 DNA reads TGTGCCAGCAGCTTAAGTTCAGTGAACACTGAAGCTTTCTTT. The encoded protein is CASSLSSVNTEAFF.

This chain connects TRBV9 to TRBJ1-1, with a tentative D call TRBD1 (5 bases). Trimming removed 0 bases from V and 4 bases from J, with 10 bases in between. The CDR3 has 14 residues. Germline V gene sequence: CDR1 SGDLS, CDR2 YYNGEE. CDR3 sequence (DNA): TGTGCCAGCAGCGTAGGAGGGGAGGGCACTGAAGCTTTCTTT. Protein: CASSVGGEGTEAFF.

The chain has TRBV9 and TRBJ2-1, with 13 nucleotides matching TRBD2. Looked up from germline, CDR1 is SGDLS and CDR2 is YYNGEE. After removal of 0 bases from V and 6 bases from J, the junction contained 3 bases not matched to a gene. The CDR3 consists of 16 residues. The CDR3 loop reads CASSVGLAGGTNEQFF. CDR3 nucleotide sequence: TGTGCCAGCAGCGTAGGACTAGCGGGAGGTACCAATGAGCAGTTCTTC.

This clone appeared a single time. Different DNA sequences within this sample yield the same CDR3. The V and J genes are TRBV28 and TRBJ1-1, with D possibly being TRBD1 (5 bases). The germline V gene encodes CDR1 MDHEN and CDR2 SYDVKM. The CDR3 covers 13 residues. V lost 5 bases to trimming and J lost 1 base, with 8 bases between them. For the CDR3, the DNA is TGTGCCAGCAGTCTCCAGGGGAACACTGAAGCTTTCTTT. Protein sequence: CASSLQGNTEAFF.

CDR3 nucleotide sequence: TGTGCCAGCAGTGAACCCCACAGAAATGAAGATAGCACTGAAGCTTTCTTT. Protein: CASSEPHRNEDSTEAFF. The V gene is TRBV28, the J gene TRBJ1-1; no definite D call. This CDR3 is built from 17 residues. Germline CDR1 MDHEN, CDR2 SYDVKM. V lost 5 bases, J lost 4 bases, and 23 bases lay in between. The complete variable domain, with remaining parts taken from reference TRBV28 and TRBJ1-1, reads DVKVTQSSRYLVKRTGEKVFLECVQDMDHENMFWYRQDPGLGLRLIYFSYDVKMKEKGDIPEGYSVSREKKERFSLILESASTNQTSMYLCASSEPHRNEDSTEAFFGQGTRLTVV.

The V and J genes are TRBV5-1 and TRBJ1-4; 8 nucleotides align to TRBD1. The CDR3 extends over 14 amino acids. V was clipped by 0 bases and J by 8 bases; unmatched bases: 3. Germline V lookup: CDR1 SGHRS, CDR2 YFSETQ. The CDR3 loop reads CASSLGQGKEKLFF. The CDR3 coding sequence is TGCGCCAGCAGCTTGGGACAGGGGAAGGAAAAACTGTTTTTT.

The chain recombines TRBV9 with TRBJ2-3; the match to TRBD1 covers 7 bases. CDR1 and CDR2 from the germline V gene are SGDLS and YYNGEE. Trimming at V came to 3 bases and at J to 1 base, leaving 5 bases not matched to a gene. The length of the CDR3 is 15 residues. The CDR3 sequence is CASSGRQGGTDTQYF. CDR3 sequence (DNA): TGTGCCAGCAGCGGCAGGCAGGGGGGCACAGATACGCAGTATTTT.

This clone was found once. The chain employs TRBV5-6 and TRBJ2-5; D gene unclear. The CDR3 is 11 residues long. V lost 2 bases, J lost 5 bases, and 4 bases lay in between. The germline gives CDR1 SGHDT, CDR2 YYEEEE. Here the CDR3 reads CASSFHETQYF. CDR3 nucleotide sequence: TGTGCCAGCAGCTTCCATGAGACCCAGTACTTC.